These 9 T cell receptor beta chains were all obtained from the same sample, sequenced in a study of blood T cells in healthy people across ages. A second PCR, run for about 7 to 11 cycles, used a sample-barcoded 5' primer plus a J-beta primer mix. In TCRdb, the 5' RACE reads were re-called with MiXCR into one record per CDR3 protein. This sample yields about 570,000 distinct CDR3 sequences, of which roughly a quarter are seen a single time; around a sixth belongs to the top ten. The sequenced material came from blood. Receptors were obtained from a woman between 65 and 79 years old in good health.

The V gene is TRBV10-3, the J gene TRBJ2-5, with 7 bases fitting TRBD2. From germline, CDR1 is ENHRY and CDR2 SYGVKD. Trimming cost V 0 bases and J 4 bases; bases outside gene matches: 2. The length of the CDR3 is 14 residues. The CDR3 sequence: CAISESGGRETQYF. Here the CDR3 DNA reads TGTGCCATCAGTGAGTCGGGGGGGAGAGAGACCCAGTACTTC.

A few counts support this clonotype. The chain uses TRBV4-2 and TRBJ2-5, with TRBD1 matching over 9 bases. The J segment lost 11 bases and the V segment lost 5 bases, leaving 18 bases of the junction unmatched. CDR1 is LGHNA, CDR2 YNFKEQ, per germline. The CDR3 consists of 16 residues. The DNA for the CDR3 is TGTGCCAGCAGCGAGGGGCCGGGGGGACAGGGTTACGGGCAGTACTTC. Encoded protein: CASSEGPGGQGYGQYF.

CDR3 amino acids: CASSLATGENTEAFF. CDR3 nucleotide sequence: TGCGCCAGCAGCCTGGCGACAGGGGAGAACACTGAAGCTTTCTTT. This chain connects TRBV4-3 to TRBJ1-1; TRBD1 aligns across 8 bases. CDR1 and CDR2 from the germline V gene are LGHNA and YSLEER. The CDR3 extends over 15 amino acids. The ends lost 4 bases at V and 1 base at J; junction bases unmatched: 5.

This clonotype was counted only a few times. The genes are TRBV24-1 and TRBJ2-1; a weak D match, TRBD1 (5 bases). Germline V gene lookup returns CDR1 KGHDR and CDR2 SFDVKD. There are 14 residues in the CDR3. Trimming stripped 8 bases from V and 0 bases from J, with 10 bases between. Here the CDR3 reads CATTRGASYNEQFF. CDR3 in DNA: TGTGCCACCACGCGTGGGGCCTCCTACAATGAGCAGTTCTTC.

This clonotype has more than one count but fewer than ten. The gene calls are TRBV25-1 and TRBJ1-5; 7 bases are a match to TRBD1. The CDR3 totals 15 residues. The germline V gene encodes CDR1 MGHDK and CDR2 SYGVNS. V dropped 3 bases and J dropped 2; count of bases not matched to a gene: 4. The CDR3 sequence is CASSEGGQGNQPQHF. DNA for the CDR3: TGTGCCAGCAGTGAGGGAGGACAGGGCAATCAGCCCCAGCATTTT.

Only a few counts were recorded for this clonotype. The V gene is TRBV20-1, the J gene TRBJ2-3; perhaps TRBD1 as D (5 bases). The CDR3 extends over 17 amino acids. Trimming shortened V by 0 bases and J by 1 base, and 17 bases separated the two germline ends. Germline loops: CDR1 DFQATT, CDR2 SNEGSKA (reference sequence). The CDR3 spells CSARDYIGDKGTDTQYF. The CDR3 DNA follows: TGCAGTGCTAGAGATTATATAGGGGATAAAGGCACAGATACGCAGTATTTT.

This clonotype has a handful of counts. One end of the junction varies from germline; a read error may be responsible. The CDR3 DNA reads TGCGCCAGCAGCTTGAAACTAAACACCGGGGAGCTGTTCTTT. Residues: CASSLKLNTGELFF. The V call is TRBV5-1, the J call TRBJ2-2, with D possibly being TRBD2 (5 bases). Germline V lookup: CDR1 SGHRS, CDR2 YFSETQ. The CDR3 length is 14 residues.

The chain links TRBV27 to TRBJ2-2, with TRBD1 matching 10 bases. The CDR3 is made up of 17 amino acids. Germline V CDR1 and CDR2: MNHEY, SMNVEV (reference sequence). V trimming: 3 bases; J trimming: 1 base; junction bases outside the gene matches: 5. CDR3 loop: CASSFRGQGGNTGELFF. The CDR3, as DNA: TGTGCCAGCAGTTTCCGCGGACAGGGGGGGAACACCGGGGAGCTGTTTTTT.

The V and J genes are TRBV5-1 and TRBJ2-2, with unresolved D. The V end was cut by 0 bases, the J end by 5 bases, with 11 bases between. There are 15 residues in the CDR3. The germline V gene encodes CDR1 SGHRS and CDR2 YFSETQ. CDR3 sequence (DNA): TGCGCCAGCAGCTTGGGTCGTTCGGATACCGGGGAGCTGTTTTTT. Translating it yields CASSLGRSDTGELFF. Full variable domain (remainder filled in from reference TRBV5-1 and TRBJ2-2): KAGVTQTPRYLIKTRGQQVTLSCSPISGHRSVSWYQQTPGQGLQFLFEYFSETQRNKGNFPGRFSGRQFSNSRSEMNVSTLELGDSALYLCASSLGRSDTGELFFGEGSRLTVL.